This T cell receptor (beta chain) comes out of a study of blood T cell repertoires in COVID-19. V shed 0 bases and J shed 10 bases, with 11 bases lying between them. This CDR3 is 14 amino acids long. Germline V lookup: CDR1 SGDLS, CDR2 YYNGEE. Authors' methods: Reference gene primer amplification yielded estimated nucleated cell counts. Clones were sequenced by immunoSEQ multiplex PCR, and TCRdb holds only the in-frame ones, with some missing. That table is the source of V, J and clone size, and D and trimming were worked out from the DNA. The table lists roughly 110,000 clones, roughly 83% of them singletons.

The receptor was isolated from a human donor in a cohort sampled during active COVID-19. The V and J genes are TRBV9 and TRBJ1-6; TRBD1 might be the D (5 bases). The sample consisted of peripheral blood. The CDR3 DNA reads as TGTGCCAGCAGCGTAGGGGCAGGGCAATCACCCCTCCACTTT. Its protein product is CASSVGAGQSPLHF. Full variable domain (rest looked up from reference TRBV9 and TRBJ1-6): DSGVTQTPKHLITATGQRVTLRCSPRSGDLSVYWYQQSLDQGLQFLIQYYNGEERAKGNILERFSAQQFPDLHSELNLSSLELGDSALYFCASSVGAGQSPLHFGNGTRLTVT.